These 20 T cell receptor beta chains originate from one sample sequenced in a study of CD8+CD57+ T cells in acquired aplastic anemia. An expansion of CD8+CD57+ cells by flow cytometry had been shown in patients chosen for sequencing. The use of genomic DNA as template underpinned the TCR beta VDJ and CDR3 profiling. TCRdb re-derived calls from the reads in MiXCR, one entry per CDR3 protein. The table shows about 40,000 distinct CDR3 sequences, with roughly three fifths occurring only once. The sample consisted of sorted CD4+, CD8+, or CD8+CD57+ T cells (not recorded which) from PBMCs. These receptors all stem from a human donor with aplastic anemia.

This clonotype was counted a few times. This chain connects TRBV29-1 to TRBJ2-7; D possibly uses TRBD1 or TRBD2 (6 bases each). Germline CDR1 reads SQVTM; CDR2 reads ANQGSEA. The ends were cut back, 1 base at V and 4 bases at J, with 14 bases in the middle. The CDR3 is 14 amino acids. CDR3 bases: TGCAGCGTTGAAGGGGGGGCCCATGGGTACGAGCAGTACTTC. It yields the protein CSVEGGAHGYEQYF.

V and J are TRBV12-5 and TRBJ2-3; a weak D match, TRBD1 (6 bases). The germline CDR1 and CDR2 sequences are LGHNT and FRNRAP. The CDR3 contains 16 residues. V lost 5 bases, J lost 2 bases, and 17 bases lay in between. The chain's CDR3 is CASGPPDRINTDTQYF. CDR3 in DNA: TGTGCTAGTGGTCCCCCCGACAGGATAAACACAGATACGCAGTATTTT.

The chain couples TRBV29-1 to TRBJ1-5; D may be TRBD1 (5 bases). Trimming removed 4 bases from V and 2 bases from J, with 9 bases in between. This CDR3 has 13 amino acids. The germline gives CDR1 SQVTM, CDR2 ANQGSEA. Here the CDR3 DNA reads TGCAGCGTTGTAGACAGTGGCAATCAGCCCCAGCATTTT. Protein product: CSVVDSGNQPQHF.

Only a few counts were recorded for this clonotype. The chain recombines TRBV10-3 with TRBJ2-7; 10 bases map to TRBD1. From germline, CDR1 is ENHRY and CDR2 SYGVKD. J was trimmed by 3 bases and V by 8 bases; bases with no gene match: 1. The CDR3 has 12 amino acids. CDR3 sequence: CAIRTGGYEQYF. The CDR3 DNA reads as TGTGCCATCCGGACAGGGGGCTACGAGCAGTACTTC.

The genes are TRBV2 and TRBJ2-1; D call uncertain. V lost 2 bases and J lost 8, with 4 bases in between. Germline CDR1 and CDR2: SNHLY and FYNNEI. The CDR3 extends over 11 amino acids. The CDR3 bases are TGTGCCAGCAGTGAACAGTATGAGCAGTTCTTC. Protein product: CASSEQYEQFF.

The gene calls are TRBV7-7 and TRBJ2-5, with a weak D call TRBD1 (5 bases). Germline CDR1 is SSHAT and CDR2 is FNYEAQ (reference sequence). V was shortened by 2 bases and J by 1 base, with 11 bases between the two germline ends. The CDR3 contains 15 residues. For the CDR3, the DNA is TGTGCCAGCAGCTTAACAGGTGCTTCCCAAGAGACCCAGTACTTC. Residues: CASSLTGASQETQYF. The full variable domain, completed using reference TRBV7-7 and TRBJ2-5, is GAGVSQSPRYKVTKRGQDVTLRCDPISSHATLYWYQQALGQGPEFLTYFNYEAQPDKSGLPSDRFSAERPEGSISTLTIQRTEQRDSAMYRCASSLTGASQETQYFGPGTRLLVL.

A few counts support this clonotype. This rearrangement joins TRBV20-1 to TRBJ2-5; D gene uncertain. The CDR3 runs 9 residues. The germline gives CDR1 DFQATT, CDR2 SNEGSKA (reference sequence). V was pared by 6 bases and J by 4 bases, with 3 bases between. CDR3 residues: CSAGETQYF. The CDR3 coding sequence is TGCAGTGCGGGAGAGACCCAGTACTTC.

The chain is built from TRBV25-1 and TRBJ2-7; a weak D match, TRBD1 (6 bases). Germline values: CDR1 MGHDK, CDR2 SYGVNS. V was trimmed by 4 bases and J by 6 bases, leaving 16 bases between them. The CDR3 has 14 residues. The CDR3 DNA reads TGTGCCAGCAGTGGGTGGGGGCAGGTCGTCGAGCAGTACTTC. This sequence encodes CASSGWGQVVEQYF.

This chain uses TRBV20-1 with TRBJ2-7; 10 bases fit TRBD2. The CDR3 length is 13 residues. The V segment lost 4 bases and the J segment 5 bases; nucleotides outside the gene matches: 5. The germline CDR1 and CDR2 sequences are DFQATT and SNEGSKA (reference sequence). The CDR3 is CSAKSGGANEQYF. In DNA form, the CDR3 reads TGCAGTGCTAAAAGCGGGGGGGCTAACGAGCAGTACTTC.

The chain is built from TRBV15 and TRBJ1-2; no clear D. Trimming took 5 bases from V and 8 from J, leaving 21 bases between them. The CDR3 consists of 15 residues. Looked up from germline, CDR1 is LNHNV and CDR2 is YYDKDF (reference sequence). CDR3 amino acids: CATSVDRPGLDGYTF. CDR3 in DNA: TGTGCCACCAGCGTTGACCGCCCGGGCTTGGACGGCTACACCTTC.

This clonotype was seen ten or more times. The chain uses TRBV6-5 and TRBJ1-1; 8 positions agree with TRBD1. The germline gives CDR1 MNHEY, CDR2 SVGAGI. The CDR3 totals 16 residues. V lost 4 bases, J lost 0 bases, and 7 bases stayed unmatched. The CDR3 DNA reads as TGTGCCAGCAGTTTCTTTCCGGACAGGGTGAACACTGAAGCTTTCTTT. It translates to CASSFFPDRVNTEAFF.

CDR3 amino acids: CATSRGGAGGRTGELFF. The CDR3 region has the DNA TGTGCCACCAGCAGAGGAGGAGCGGGGGGGCGCACCGGGGAGCTGTTTTTT. The J gene is TRBJ2-2, the V gene TRBV15; 10 nucleotides agree with TRBD2. From germline, CDR1 is LNHNV and CDR2 YYDKDF (reference sequence). This CDR3 spans 17 amino acids. V gave up 1 base and J gave up 4 bases; unmatched junction bases: 6.

The rearrangement links TRBV19 to TRBJ2-7, with D maybe TRBD1 (7 bases). This CDR3 spans 14 amino acids. V lost 5 bases to trimming and J lost 6 bases, with 17 bases between them. Germline loops: CDR1 LNHDA, CDR2 SQIVND (reference sequence). CDR3 nucleotide sequence: TGTGCCAGTAGTCAGGGGGGCGTAGTAGGCGAGCAGTACTTC. Translation: CASSQGGVVGEQYF.

This clonotype was picked up many times. V gene TRBV6-1 combines with J gene TRBJ2-7; TRBD2 matches 15 bases. The junction had 9 bases not matched to a gene; V was cut back by 6 bases and J by 3 bases. Germline lookup yields CDR1 MNHNS and CDR2 SASEGT. CDR3 length equals 17 residues. The CDR3 here is CASRSGTSGGPGYEQYF. DNA for the CDR3: TGTGCCAGCAGATCCGGGACTAGCGGGGGGCCGGGCTACGAGCAGTACTTC.

V usage is TRBV15 and J usage is TRBJ2-7; D is possibly TRBD1 (5 bases). Germline V gives CDR1 LNHNV, CDR2 YYDKDF (reference sequence). This CDR3 spans 14 amino acids. Trimming pared 0 bases from V and 4 bases from J, leaving 10 bases between. The CDR3 DNA reads as TGTGCCACCAGCAGAGAAAGGGGTTCTTACGAGCAGTACTTC. It codes for CATSRERGSYEQYF.

The chain recombines TRBV5-6 with TRBJ2-5; 8 bases map to TRBD1. J lost 4 bases, V lost 0 bases, and 5 bases had no gene match. Germline-derived CDR1 and CDR2 are SGHDT and YYEEEE. The CDR3 length is 15 residues. The CDR3 DNA sequence: TGTGCCAGCAGCTTGGAGCAGGGGGCTTCAGAGACCCAGTACTTC. This gives the protein CASSLEQGASETQYF. Full variable domain (outside the CDR3, taken from reference TRBV5-6 and TRBJ2-5): DAGVTQSPTHLIKTRGQQVTLRCSPKSGHDTVSWYQQALGQGPQFIFQYYEEEERQRGNFPDRFSGHQFPNYSSELNVNALLLGDSALYLCASSLEQGASETQYFGPGTRLLVL.

The chain couples TRBV20-1 to TRBJ2-1; D gene ambiguous. The J call may be faulty, since TRBJ2-5 better matches the DNA end. The CDR3 has 11 amino acids. The germline V gene has CDR1 DFQATT and CDR2 SNEGSKA (reference sequence). The CDR3 loop reads CSARGSETQYF. In DNA, the CDR3 is TGCAGTGCTAGAGGATCGGAGACCCAGTACTTC.

The V call is TRBV7-8, the J call TRBJ2-7, with D perhaps TRBD2 (7 bases). CDR1 SGHVS and CDR2 FQNEAQ come from the germline V gene. V was shortened by 6 bases and J by 3 bases, with 15 bases between the two germline ends. CDR3 length equals 14 residues. The chain's CDR3 is CASSYGLGGYEQYF. In DNA form, the CDR3 reads TGTGCCAGCAGTTATGGACTAGGGGGCTACGAGCAGTACTTC.

This clonotype has ten or more counts. J is TRBJ2-5 and V is TRBV7-9, with a possible D match to TRBD1 (5 bases). There are 14 residues in the CDR3. V lost 7 bases to trimming and J lost 5 bases, with 17 bases between them. Germline V lookup: CDR1 SEHNR, CDR2 FQNEAQ (reference sequence). This chain's CDR3 is CASNPVGRWETQYF. For the CDR3, the DNA is TGTGCCAGCAACCCCGTGGGGCGCTGGGAGACCCAGTACTTC. The variable domain in full, with the rest retrieved from reference TRBV7-9 and TRBJ2-5, is DTGVSQNPRHKITKRGQNVTFRCDPISEHNRLYWYRQTLGQGPEFLTYFQNEAQLEKSRLLSDRFSAERPKGSFSTLEIQRTEQGDSAMYLCASNPVGRWETQYFGPGTRLLVL.

This chain connects TRBV2 to TRBJ1-2, with 11 bases aligning to TRBD1. This CDR3 has 13 amino acids. After removal of 7 bases from V and 5 bases from J, the junction contained 3 bases not matched to a gene. CDR1 and CDR2 (germline): SNHLY, FYNNEI. CDR3 nucleotide sequence: TGTGCCAGCAACGGACAGGGGGCTTATGGCTACACCTTC. Translated, it gives CASNGQGAYGYTF. The full variable domain, in which reference TRBV2 and TRBJ1-2 provide the parts outside the CDR3, is EPEVTQTPSHQVTQMGQEVILRCVPISNHLYFYWYRQILGQKVEFLVSFYNNEISEKSEIFDDQFSVERPDGSNFTLKIRSTKLEDSAMYFCASNGQGAYGYTFGSGTRLTVV.